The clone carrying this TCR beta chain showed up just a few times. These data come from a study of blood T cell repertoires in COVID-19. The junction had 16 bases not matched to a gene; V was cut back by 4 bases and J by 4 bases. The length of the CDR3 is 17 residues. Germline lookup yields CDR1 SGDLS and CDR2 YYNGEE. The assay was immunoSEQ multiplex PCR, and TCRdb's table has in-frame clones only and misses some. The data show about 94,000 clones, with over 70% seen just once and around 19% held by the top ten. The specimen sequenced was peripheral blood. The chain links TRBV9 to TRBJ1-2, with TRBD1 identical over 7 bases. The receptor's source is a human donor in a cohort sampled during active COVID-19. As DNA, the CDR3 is TGTGCCAGCAGCCCCAGGACAGGAACGAACACTATCTATGGCTACACCTTC. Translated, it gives CASSPRTGTNTIYGYTF.